This paragraph reports one T cell receptor (beta chain). The data were obtained in a study of regulatory T cells in long-lasting Graves disease. Study at large: A definition of persistent Graves' disease required over 5 years of antithyroid drugs plus positive TSH receptor antibodies.

Trimming stripped 4 bases from V and 3 bases from J, with 17 bases between. The CDR3 runs 16 residues. Germline V gene data show CDR1 as SGHTA and CDR2 as FQGNSA. Time point indicated: persistent/refractory GD, antithyroid drugs over 5 years with positive TRAb. RNA isolated from PBMCs was used to make the TCR library. Building of the TCR beta libraries involved iRepertoire HTBI primers and Arm-PCR of CDR3 regions. The authors' processing: Among the samples, 60 to 65 TRBV and more than twelve TRBJ segments were identified. TCRdb processed the multiplex PCR reads anew with MiXCR; each CDR3 protein has one entry. Clone size and V and J calls follow TCRdb, not the original study. Of about 340,000 distinct CDR3 sequences listed, about 20% are singletons.

This chain uses TRBV7-2 with TRBJ2-3; possible D gene TRBD2, 5 bases. The clonotype was recovered from a female donor with Graves disease. The starting material was peripheral blood mononuclear cells (PBMCs), obtained when the disease was refractory, from a patient treated with antithyroid drugs. The CDR3 sequence: CASSSVSAVTTDTQYF. DNA of the CDR3: TGTGCCAGCAGCTCCGTCTCAGCGGTGACTACAGATACGCAGTATTTT.